The 13 T cell receptor beta chains presented below share a single source sample, sequenced in a study of post-analysis software for immune sequencing data. These receptors' targets are unknown. Points from the study as a whole: In patients, about 5 TRBV segments were more frequent than in controls, with TRBV5-6, TRBV5-1 and TRBV20-1 among them.

Prepared TCR beta cDNA libraries contained unique molecular identifiers. TCRdb redid the calling of the PCR reads with MiXCR, one entry per CDR3 protein. This sample carries approximately 400,000 distinct CDR3 sequences, 30% to 45% of them seen once, and the ten largest clones take roughly 13%. Material for sequencing was blood. The receptors originated from a girl aged 5 to 17 with multiple sclerosis.

CDR3 loop: CASSHLAGFYEQFF. In DNA form, the CDR3 reads TGTGCCAGCAGCCATCTAGCGGGGTTCTATGAGCAGTTCTTC. The rearrangement uses TRBV7-8 and TRBJ2-1, with 9 nucleotides matching TRBD2. Trimming took 5 bases from V and 8 from J; bases not matched to a gene: 7. This CDR3 spans 14 amino acids. In germline, CDR1 is SGHVS, CDR2 FQNEAQ.

The chain couples TRBV4-3 to TRBJ2-6; no clear D gene. The germline V gene has CDR1 LGHNA and CDR2 YSLEER. V was cut by 0 bases and J by 4 bases, with 4 bases left in between. The CDR3 is made up of 14 amino acids. CDR3 nucleotide sequence: TGCGCCAGCAGCCAAGATAGGGGGGCCAACGTCCTGACTTTC. This sequence encodes CASSQDRGANVLTF.

This clonotype appeared once. This rearrangement joins TRBV6-5 to TRBJ2-3, with 12 bases identical to TRBD2. V shed 4 bases, J shed 4 bases, and the junction held 6 bases outside the gene matches. Germline V gives CDR1 MNHEY, CDR2 SVGAGI. This CDR3 has 16 residues. This CDR3 reads CASSSTSGGRPDTQYF. In DNA, the CDR3 is TGTGCCAGCAGTTCTACTAGCGGGGGGCGGCCAGATACGCAGTATTTT.

The gene calls are TRBV7-2 and TRBJ2-3; D is unclear. Germline-derived CDR1 and CDR2 are SGHTA and FQGNSA. This CDR3 is built from 12 residues. V was cut by 8 bases and J by 6 bases, with 12 bases left in between. The CDR3 nucleotides read TGTGCCAGCGTACCAAGTTCGGATACGCAGTATTTT. Translated, it gives CASVPSSDTQYF.

The chain employs TRBV20-1 and TRBJ2-5, with 15 bases fitting TRBD2. Germline CDR1 is DFQATT and CDR2 is SNEGSKA (reference sequence). The CDR3 extends over 19 amino acids. J was trimmed by 2 bases and V by 1 base; bases with no gene match: 11. The CDR3 nucleotides read TGCAGTGCTAGAGGCGGACTAGCGGGGGGGTTTCTAAAACAAGAGACCCAGTACTTC. This gives the protein CSARGGLAGGFLKQETQYF.

The rearrangement joins TRBV18 to TRBJ2-5; D is undetermined. Per germline, CDR1 KGHSH and CDR2 LQKENI. The CDR3 consists of 14 residues. V lost 3 bases, J lost 3 bases, and 11 bases lay in between. As DNA, the CDR3 is TGTGCCAGCTCACCGCCGCCTGGGGAAGAGACCCAGTACTTC. Residues: CASSPPPGEETQYF. The variable domain in full, with the rest retrieved from reference TRBV18 and TRBJ2-5, is NAGVMQNPRHLVRRRGQEARLRCSPMKGHSHVYWYRQLPEEGLKFMVYLQKENIIDESGMPKERFSAEFPKEGPSILRIQQVVRGDSAAYFCASSPPPGEETQYFGPGTRLLVL.

Only a few counts were recorded for this clonotype. The rearrangement joins TRBV12-3 or TRBV12-4 to TRBJ2-3, with D uncertain. The CDR3 has 14 residues. The germline V and J ends were trimmed by 6 bases and 4 bases, with 14 bases remaining between them. The CDR3 region has the DNA TGTGCCAGCAGCACGGGCCCCTTGGCAGATACGCAGTATTTT. Translation gives CASSTGPLADTQYF.

The chain is built from TRBV7-9 and TRBJ2-3; no firm D call. Trimming pared 1 base from V and 6 bases from J, leaving 8 bases between. Germline CDR1 and CDR2: SEHNR and FQNEAQ (reference sequence). This CDR3 has 13 residues. The CDR3 region has the DNA TGTGCCAGCAGCTTAGTGTACGGGGATACGCAGTATTTT. It encodes CASSLVYGDTQYF.

The rearrangement joins TRBV20-1 to TRBJ2-5; D unresolved. The germline V gene has CDR1 DFQATT and CDR2 SNEGSKA (reference sequence). The CDR3 has 11 amino acids. V was clipped by 3 bases and J by 5 bases, with 7 bases between them. CDR3 loop: CSARGMETQYF. The CDR3 DNA follows: TGCAGTGCTAGGGGGATGGAGACCCAGTACTTC.

In its sample, this clonotype was seen a few times. The CDR3 DNA reads as TGTGCCGTGAAAGGGACAGCGCACAATGAGCAGTTCTTC. Translating it yields CAVKGTAHNEQFF. The chain joins TRBV27 to TRBJ2-1; TRBD1 matches at 7 bases. Germline V CDR1 and CDR2: MNHEY, SMNVEV (reference sequence). The CDR3 covers 13 residues. With 11 bases clipped from V and 5 bases from J, the junction kept 9 bases outside the gene matches.

This clonotype was seen a handful of times. The V and J genes are TRBV6-4 and TRBJ2-1, with D unresolved. The CDR3 is 13 amino acids. Trimming cost V 3 bases and J 5 bases, with 8 bases left between them. From germline, CDR1 is MRHNA and CDR2 SNTAGT. DNA for the CDR3: TGTGCCAGCAGTGAGGGTACCCACAATGAGCAGTTCTTC. Translating it yields CASSEGTHNEQFF.

V gene TRBV3-1 combines with J gene TRBJ2-1; D is possibly TRBD2 (6 bases). V was clipped by 5 bases and J by 0 bases, with 17 bases between them. From germline, CDR1 is LGHDT and CDR2 YNNKEL (reference sequence). The CDR3 runs 17 residues. The CDR3 protein is CASSSTRTTYSYNEQFF. The DNA for the CDR3 is TGTGCCAGCAGCTCTACGCGGACTACCTACTCCTACAATGAGCAGTTCTTC.

This clonotype was seen a handful of times. J is TRBJ1-6 and V is TRBV7-9; no clear D. CDR3 length equals 14 residues. CDR1 SEHNR and CDR2 FQNEAQ come from the germline V gene (reference sequence). V lost 4 bases, J lost 7 bases, and 11 bases lay in between. The CDR3 protein is CASSSRTQNSPLHF. As DNA, the CDR3 is TGTGCCAGCAGCTCGCGGACCCAGAATTCACCCCTCCACTTT.